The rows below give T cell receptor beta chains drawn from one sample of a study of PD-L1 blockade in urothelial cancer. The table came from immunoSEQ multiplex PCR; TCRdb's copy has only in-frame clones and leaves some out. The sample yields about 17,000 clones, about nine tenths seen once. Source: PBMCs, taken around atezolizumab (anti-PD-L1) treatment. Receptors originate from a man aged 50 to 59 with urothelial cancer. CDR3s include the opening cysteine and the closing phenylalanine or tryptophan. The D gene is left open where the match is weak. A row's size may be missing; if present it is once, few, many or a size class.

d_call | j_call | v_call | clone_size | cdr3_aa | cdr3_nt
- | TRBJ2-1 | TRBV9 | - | CASSVGSWNEQFF | TGTGCCAGCAGCGTGGGCTCGTGGAATGAGCAGTTCTTC
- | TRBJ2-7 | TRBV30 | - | CAWSPQEYEQYF | TGTGCCTGGAGTCCCCAGGAATACGAGCAGTACTTC
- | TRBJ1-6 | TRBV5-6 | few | CASSLAATVSPLHF | TGTGCCAGCAGCTTGGCGGCGACAGTCTCACCCCTCCACTTT
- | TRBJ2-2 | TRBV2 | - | CASSEVGAGTGELFF | TGTGCCAGCAGTGAAGTGGGGGCAGGGACCGGGGAGCTGTTTTTT
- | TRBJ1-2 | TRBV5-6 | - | CASSFVTGNYGYTF | TGTGCCAGCAGCTTCGTAACAGGGAACTATGGCTACACCTTC
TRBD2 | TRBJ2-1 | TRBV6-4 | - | CASSITSGRANEQFF | TGTGCCAGCAGTATTACTAGCGGGAGGGCCAATGAGCAGTTCTTC
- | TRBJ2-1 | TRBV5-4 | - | CASSVSGEQFF | TGTGCCAGCAGCGTCAGCGGTGAGCAGTTCTTC
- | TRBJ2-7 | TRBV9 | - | CASSNLASEQYF | TGTGCCAGCAGCAACCTAGCGAGCGAGCAGTACTTC
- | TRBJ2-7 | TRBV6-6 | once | CASSYSTQRTYEQYF | TGTGCCAGCAGTTACTCGACTCAGCGGACCTACGAGCAGTACTTC
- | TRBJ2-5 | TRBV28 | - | CASSSATRKETQYF | TGTGCCAGCAGTTCCGCGACTCGGAAAGAGACCCAGTACTTC
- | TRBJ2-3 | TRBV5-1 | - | CASSLASASTDTQYF | TGCGCCAGCAGCTTGGCCAGCGCTAGCACAGATACGCAGTATTTT
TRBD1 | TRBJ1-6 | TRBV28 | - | CASSLGTGSSYNSPLHF | TGTGCCAGCAGTTTAGGGACAGGGAGCTCCTATAATTCACCCCTCCACTTT
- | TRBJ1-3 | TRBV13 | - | CASSFVGPGNTIYF | TGTGCCAGCAGCTTTGTGGGCCCTGGAAACACCATATATTTT
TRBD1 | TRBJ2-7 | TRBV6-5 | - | CASRIRTGTYEQYF | TGTGCCAGCAGGATACGGACAGGAACCTACGAGCAGTACTTC
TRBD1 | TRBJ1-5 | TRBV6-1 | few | CASSAGTGGQPQHF | TGTGCCAGCAGTGCCGGGACAGGGGGTCAGCCCCAGCATTTT
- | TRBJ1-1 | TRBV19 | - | CASSIAPWSDRNTEAFF | TGTGCCAGTAGTATAGCCCCCTGGAGCGACAGGAACACTGAAGCTTTCTTT
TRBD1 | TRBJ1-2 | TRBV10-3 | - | CAISGGQGIGGYTF | TGTGCCATCTCCGGCGGACAGGGGATAGGAGGCTACACCTTC
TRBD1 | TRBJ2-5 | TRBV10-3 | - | CAISAIDRDRPSGTQYF | TGTGCCATCAGTGCCATTGACCGGGACAGACCTTCGGGGACCCAGTACTTC
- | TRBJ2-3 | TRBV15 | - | CATSRGNYRQVADTQYF | TGTGCCACCAGCAGAGGTAACTACCGGCAAGTGGCAGATACGCAGTATTTT
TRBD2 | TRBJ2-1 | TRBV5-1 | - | CASSLAWGLAGGLYNEQFF | TGCGCCAGCAGCTTGGCATGGGGACTAGCGGGGGGGCTGTACAATGAGCAGTTCTTC
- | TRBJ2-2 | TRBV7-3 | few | CASSLITGNTGELFF | TGTGCCAGCAGCCTAATAACAGGGAACACCGGGGAGCTGTTTTTT
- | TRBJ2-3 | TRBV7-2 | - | CASRRTGKSTDTQYF | TGTGCCAGCAGACGGACTGGCAAAAGCACAGATACGCAGTATTTT
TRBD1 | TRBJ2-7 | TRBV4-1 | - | CASSQGSDRATYEQYF | TGCGCCAGCAGCCAAGGCTCTGACAGGGCCACCTACGAGCAGTACTTC
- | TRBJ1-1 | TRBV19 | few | CASNTRGQLNTEAFF | TGTGCCAGTAATACGCGAGGACAGTTGAACACTGAAGCTTTCTTT
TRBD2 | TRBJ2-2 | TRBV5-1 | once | CASNRSPSGGAGTGELFF | TGCGCCAGCAACCGGTCCCCTAGCGGGGGGGCAGGCACCGGGGAGCTGTTTTTT
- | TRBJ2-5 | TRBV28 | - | CASSFLMGTGGPRPHFMSQETQYF | TGTGCCAGCAGTTTTCTTATGGGAACCGGAGGCCCACGACCCCACTTTATGTCACAAGAGACCCAGTACTTC
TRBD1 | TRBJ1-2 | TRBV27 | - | CASSMRQGPPYGYTF | TGTGCCAGCAGTATGAGACAGGGCCCACCGTATGGCTACACCTTC
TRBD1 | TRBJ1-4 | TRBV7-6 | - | CASGLGGTGSEKLFF | TGTGCCAGCGGCTTAGGTGGGACAGGGAGCGAAAAACTGTTTTTT
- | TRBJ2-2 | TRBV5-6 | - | CASSLEVLGGWTGELFF | TGTGCCAGCAGCTTGGAAGTCCTTGGCGGATGGACCGGGGAGCTGTTTTTT
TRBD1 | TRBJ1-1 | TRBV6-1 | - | CASSDQDRWSTEAFF | TGTGCCAGCAGCGACCAGGACAGGTGGAGCACTGAAGCTTTCTTT
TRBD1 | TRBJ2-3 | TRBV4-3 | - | CASSQSPGQGTDTQYF | TGCGCCAGCAGCCAATCACCGGGACAGGGAACAGATACGCAGTATTTT
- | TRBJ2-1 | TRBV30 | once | CAWSGLYDNEQFF | TGTGCCTGGAGTGGACTGTACGACAATGAGCAGTTCTTC
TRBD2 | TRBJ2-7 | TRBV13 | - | CASSLTSGHEQYF | TGTGCCAGCAGCTTGACTAGCGGCCACGAGCAGTACTTC
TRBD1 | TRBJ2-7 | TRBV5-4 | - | CASSPRDSYEQYF | TGTGCCAGCAGCCCCCGGGACAGCTACGAGCAGTACTTC
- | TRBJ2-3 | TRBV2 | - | CASSHPLFGSTDTQYF | TGTGCCAGCAGTCATCCCTTATTCGGGAGCACAGATACGCAGTATTTT
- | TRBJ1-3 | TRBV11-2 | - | CASSLVGVGNTIYF | TGTGCCAGCAGCTTAGTAGGGGTCGGAAACACCATATATTTT
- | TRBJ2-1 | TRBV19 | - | CATQGGPIYNEQFF | TGTGCCACCCAGGGAGGCCCCATTTACAATGAGCAGTTCTTC
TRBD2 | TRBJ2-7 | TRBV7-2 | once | CASSLMGGYSYEQYF | TGTGCCAGCAGCTTAATGGGGGGGTACTCCTACGAGCAGTACTTC
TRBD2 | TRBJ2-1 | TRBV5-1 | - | CASSPRGQRRAGDEQFF | TGCGCCAGCAGCCCTAGGGGCCAACGTAGGGCGGGGGATGAGCAGTTCTTC
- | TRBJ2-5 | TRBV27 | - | CASSSQETQYF | TGTGCCAGCAGTTCTCAAGAGACCCAGTACTTC
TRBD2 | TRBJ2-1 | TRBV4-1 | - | CASSQQGGGRAPGWNEQFF | TGCGCCAGCAGCCAGCAGGGTGGCGGGAGGGCCCCGGGTTGGAATGAGCAGTTCTTC
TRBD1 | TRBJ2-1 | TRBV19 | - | CASSPDRGSYNEQFF | TGTGCCAGTAGCCCCGACAGGGGGTCCTACAATGAGCAGTTCTTC
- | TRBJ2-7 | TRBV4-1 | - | CASSQDFLITGGEQYF | TGCGCCAGCAGCCAAGATTTCCTCATTACAGGTGGAGAGCAGTACTTC
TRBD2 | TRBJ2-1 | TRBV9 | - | CASSVDPRTSGGNNEQFF | TGTGCCAGCAGCGTAGACCCACGGACTAGCGGGGGTAACAATGAGCAGTTCTTC